This T cell receptor beta chain comes out of a study of beta chain features in type 1 diabetes. Study as a whole: Comparable age, gender and cell yields were observed in patients relative to healthy donors. Over all samples combined, about 99,000,000 sorted cells were examined.

A word on this clone: Antigen unknown.

General study results and limits: HLA effects on TCRB rearrangement stayed unresolved here.

Isolated RNA was reverse transcribed in full, so expressed TCRB transcripts were sequenced. The data were produced by immunoSEQ multiplex PCR, yet TCRdb's version contains in-frame clones alone and is incomplete. The sample has 300,000 to 400,000 clones; under 8.5% are singletons. In germline, CDR1 is MDHEN, CDR2 SYDVKM. CDR3 length: 17 residues. Trimming cost V 5 bases and J 3 bases, with 19 bases left between them. V gene TRBV28 combines with J gene TRBJ2-2; D is possibly TRBD1 or TRBD2 (5 bases each). Material: central memory CD4+ T cells from blood. The TCR sequence derives from a woman in her late teens or twenties in good health. The CDR3 region has the DNA TGTGCCAGCAGTCCCCCTACGTGGCAGGGAGACACCGGGGAGCTGTTTTTT. Its protein is CASSPPTWQGDTGELFF.